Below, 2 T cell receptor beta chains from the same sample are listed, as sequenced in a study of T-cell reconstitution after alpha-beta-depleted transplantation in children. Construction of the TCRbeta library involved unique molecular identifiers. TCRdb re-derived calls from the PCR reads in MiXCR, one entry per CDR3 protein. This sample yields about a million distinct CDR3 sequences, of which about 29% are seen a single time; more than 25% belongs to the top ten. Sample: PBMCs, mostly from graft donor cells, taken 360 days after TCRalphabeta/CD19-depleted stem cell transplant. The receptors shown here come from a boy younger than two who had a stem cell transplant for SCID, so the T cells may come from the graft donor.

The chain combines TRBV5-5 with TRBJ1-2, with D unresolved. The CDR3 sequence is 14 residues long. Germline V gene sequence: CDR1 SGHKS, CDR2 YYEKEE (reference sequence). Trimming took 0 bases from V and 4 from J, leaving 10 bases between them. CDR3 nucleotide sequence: TGTGCCAGCAGCTTGGTCCCGGGTACCTATGGCTACACCTTC. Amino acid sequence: CASSLVPGTYGYTF. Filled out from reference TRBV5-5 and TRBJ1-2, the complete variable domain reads DAGVTQSPTHLIKTRGQQVTLRCSPISGHKSVSWYQQVLGQGPQFIFQYYEKEERGRGNFPDRFSARQFPNYSSELNVNALLLGDSALYLCASSLVPGTYGYTFGSGTRLTVV.

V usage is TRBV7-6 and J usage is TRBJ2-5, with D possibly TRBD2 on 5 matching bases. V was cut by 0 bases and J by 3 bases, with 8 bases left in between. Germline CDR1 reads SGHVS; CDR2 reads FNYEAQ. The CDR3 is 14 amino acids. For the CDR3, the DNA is TGTGCCAGCAGCTTAGCGGTGGGAGAAGAGACCCAGTACTTC. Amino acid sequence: CASSLAVGEETQYF.